This passage covers 27 T cell receptor beta chains from one sample sequenced in a study of blood T cell repertoires in COVID-19. This table comes from immunoSEQ multiplex PCR, and its TCRdb copy is limited to in-frame clones, with some not included. The sample holds around 30,000 clones, 70% to 80% seen once. The sequenced material came from peripheral blood. These receptor sequences come from a woman aged 65 to 85 with acute or convalescent COVID-19.

CDR3 region: CASSRVAEDTDTQYF. DNA of the CDR3: TGTGCCAGCTCACGAGTAGCGGAGGACACAGATACGCAGTATTTT. The chain couples TRBV18 to TRBJ2-3, with a possible D match to TRBD2 (6 bases). The germline V gene encodes CDR1 KGHSH and CDR2 LQKENI. V lost 4 bases and J lost 2, with 13 bases in between. The CDR3 loop spans 15 amino acids. Based on the CDR3 plus reference TRBV18 and TRBJ2-3, the full variable domain is NAGVMQNPRHLVRRRGQEARLRCSPMKGHSHVYWYRQLPEEGLKFMVYLQKENIIDESGMPKERFSAEFPKEGPSILRIQQVVRGDSAAYFCASSRVAEDTDTQYFGPGTRLTVL.

The chain recombines TRBV27 with TRBJ2-1, with unresolved D. Looked up from germline, CDR1 is MNHEY and CDR2 is SMNVEV (reference sequence). V was trimmed by 8 bases and J by 5 bases, leaving 16 bases between them. This CDR3 has 14 amino acids. The CDR3 region is CASHSIALNNEQFF. The CDR3 DNA sequence: TGTGCCAGCCATAGCATAGCCCTAAACAATGAGCAGTTCTTC.

The chain couples TRBV28 to TRBJ1-2, with TRBD1 identical over 11 bases. V gave up 5 bases and J gave up 5 bases; unmatched junction bases: 7. The V gene's germline CDR1 is MDHEN and CDR2 SYDVKM. This CDR3 is built from 15 residues. CDR3 amino acids: CASSTGTGGGYGYTF. CDR3 bases: TGTGCCAGCAGTACAGGGACAGGGGGTGGGTATGGCTACACCTTC.

This chain uses TRBV6-5 with TRBJ2-2, with 7 bases matching TRBD1. Looked up from germline, CDR1 is MNHEY and CDR2 is SVGAGI. This CDR3 contains 15 residues. The ends lost 4 bases at V and 1 base at J; junction bases unmatched: 3. CDR3 loop: CASSLTGLNTGELFF. CDR3 in DNA: TGTGCCAGCAGTTTGACAGGGCTGAACACCGGGGAGCTGTTTTTT.

The V call is TRBV9, the J call TRBJ2-1, with 7 nucleotides matching TRBD2. The V and J ends lost 0 bases and 5 bases, in that order; junction bases with no gene match: 8. The CDR3 contains 16 residues. Germline V gives CDR1 SGDLS, CDR2 YYNGEE. The CDR3 protein is CASSVAGEGPNNEQFF. CDR3 nucleotide sequence: TGTGCCAGCAGCGTAGCGGGGGAGGGCCCTAACAATGAGCAGTTCTTC. Supplemented by reference TRBV9 and TRBJ2-1, the full variable domain reads DSGVTQTPKHLITATGQRVTLRCSPRSGDLSVYWYQQSLDQGLQFLIQYYNGEERAKGNILERFSAQQFPDLHSELNLSSLELGDSALYFCASSVAGEGPNNEQFFGPGTRLTVL.

V gene TRBV4-3 combines with J gene TRBJ2-3; no clear D. This CDR3 contains 15 residues. The germline gives CDR1 LGHNA, CDR2 YSLEER. V dropped 0 bases and J dropped 2 bases, with 9 bases sitting between them. The CDR3 region has the DNA TGCGCCAGCAGCCAAGACGCCTATTCCACAGATACGCAGTATTTT. Amino acid sequence: CASSQDAYSTDTQYF.

The CDR3 sequence: CASSQSLAGVTEQYF. The CDR3 DNA follows: TGTGCCAGCAGTCAATCTCTAGCGGGAGTTACCGAGCAGTACTTC. The rearrangement links TRBV6-6 to TRBJ2-7; 10 bases are a match to TRBD2. In germline, CDR1 is MNHNY, CDR2 SVGAGI (reference sequence). V gave up 5 bases and J gave up 6 bases; unmatched junction bases: 10. The CDR3 extends over 15 amino acids.

The chain recombines TRBV5-1 with TRBJ1-6; tentatively, D is TRBD1 (5 bases). Trimming removed 2 bases from V and 9 bases from J, with 12 bases in between. Germline V CDR1 and CDR2: SGHRS, YFSETQ. This CDR3 comprises 14 residues. CDR3 bases: TGCGCCAGCAGCTTAGAGAGGGGAGGTTCACCCCTCCACTTT. Protein product: CASSLERGGSPLHF.

This clone was found once. CDR3 amino acids: CASRKKHQNTEAFF. In DNA form, the CDR3 reads TGTGCCAGCAGAAAAAAACACCAGAACACTGAAGCTTTCTTT. J is TRBJ1-1 and V is TRBV28; D is ambiguous. V lost 6 bases to trimming and J lost 1 base, with 12 bases between them. The CDR3 has 14 residues. Germline V CDR1 and CDR2: MDHEN, SYDVKM.

The chain joins TRBV6-5 to TRBJ1-2; no reliable D call. Trimming took off 7 bases at V and 0 bases at J, with 12 bases between the two ends. From germline, CDR1 is MNHEY and CDR2 SVGAGI. CDR3 length: 14 amino acids. CDR3 residues: CASTLPTPNYGYTF. CDR3 DNA: TGTGCCAGCACCTTACCTACTCCTAACTATGGCTACACCTTC.

The V call is TRBV19, the J call TRBJ2-2; TRBD1 might be the D (5 bases). The CDR3 is 13 amino acids. Germline V gene data show CDR1 as LNHDA and CDR2 as SQIVND (reference sequence). The V end was cut by 5 bases, the J end by 7 bases, with 11 bases between. CDR3 coding DNA: TGTGCCAGTAGTGCCAAAAGGGGCGGGGAGCTGTTTTTT. Encoded protein: CASSAKRGGELFF.

The chain employs TRBV10-3 and TRBJ2-7; 12 nucleotides agree with TRBD1. The junction had 12 bases not matched to a gene; V was cut back by 0 bases and J by 3 bases. Germline V lookup: CDR1 ENHRY, CDR2 SYGVKD. This CDR3 region has 19 residues. CDR3 region: CAISESFRDRGPQGYEQYF. DNA of the CDR3: TGTGCCATCAGTGAGTCTTTCCGGGACAGGGGGCCGCAAGGCTACGAGCAGTACTTC.

The chain couples TRBV13 to TRBJ2-2, with TRBD1 identical over 9 bases. V dropped 1 base and J dropped 5; count of bases not matched to a gene: 14. Looked up from germline, CDR1 is PRHDT and CDR2 is FYEKMQ (reference sequence). CDR3 length: 19 residues. CDR3 nucleotide sequence: TGTGCCAGCAGCTTAGAATTTGGGGCCGGGACAGGGACAACCGGGGAGCTGTTTTTT. It codes for CASSLEFGAGTGTTGELFF.

The gene calls are TRBV28 and TRBJ2-1; the D is unclear. V lost 10 bases to trimming and J lost 0 bases, with 10 bases between them. The CDR3 length is 13 residues. Looked up from germline, CDR1 is MDHEN and CDR2 is SYDVKM. Written as DNA, the CDR3 is TGTGCCACCCTGATGAGCTCCTACAATGAGCAGTTCTTC. Translating it yields CATLMSSYNEQFF.

The J gene is TRBJ1-1, the V gene TRBV29-1; maybe TRBD1 (6 bases). V was clipped by 3 bases and J by 1 base, with 30 bases between them. In germline, CDR1 is SQVTM, CDR2 ANQGSEA. The CDR3 loop spans 20 amino acids. DNA for the CDR3: TGCAGCGTTGACCTTCTGGTGGACAGCCCTGTCCCCATCGGGAACACTGAAGCTTTCTTT. This translates into CSVDLLVDSPVPIGNTEAFF.

The gene calls are TRBV6-1 and TRBJ1-3; D might be TRBD1 (6 bases). The V and J ends lost 1 base and 0 bases respectively, with 10 bases between them. Germline V gene lookup returns CDR1 MNHNS and CDR2 SASEGT. The CDR3 totals 16 residues. The CDR3 is CASSEETGLSGNTIYF. CDR3 nucleotides: TGTGCCAGCAGTGAAGAAACAGGGCTCTCTGGAAACACCATATATTTT.

V gene TRBV28 combines with J gene TRBJ2-7; 8 positions agree with TRBD1. The V gene's germline CDR1 is MDHEN and CDR2 SYDVKM. The CDR3 sequence is 16 residues long. V dropped 3 bases and J dropped 2; count of bases not matched to a gene: 9. CDR3 nucleotide sequence: TGTGCCAGCAGTTTTTTACCGGGACAGGCAACCTACGAGCAGTACTTC. Its protein product is CASSFLPGQATYEQYF.

The V gene is TRBV3-1 (or the pseudogene TRBV3-2), the J gene TRBJ1-3; tentatively, D is TRBD1 (6 bases). CDR1 is LGHDT and CDR2 is YNNKEL in the germline V gene (reference sequence). The CDR3 extends over 16 amino acids. Trimming removed 1 base from V and 2 bases from J, with 12 bases in between. CDR3 coding DNA: TGTGCCAGCAGCCAAGGCGCCAGGGGCGCTGGAAACACCATATATTTT. It translates to CASSQGARGAGNTIYF.

This chain links TRBV30 with TRBJ2-5; D is perhaps TRBD1 or TRBD2 (6 bases each). The CDR3 length is 15 residues. Trimming pared 5 bases from V and 3 bases from J, leaving 19 bases between. Germline CDR1 is GTSNPN and CDR2 is SVGIG (reference sequence). The CDR3, as DNA: TGTGCCTGGGGGGGGCAGGGGTTGGGAGAAGAGACCCAGTACTTC. Amino acid sequence: CAWGGQGLGEETQYF.

V is TRBV3-1 (or the pseudogene TRBV3-2) and J is TRBJ2-3; possibly TRBD2 for D (7 bases). CDR1 LGHDT and CDR2 YNNKEL come from the germline V gene (reference sequence). The CDR3 contains 17 residues. Deletions cut 0 bases from V and 5 bases from J, with 18 bases between. As DNA, the CDR3 is TGTGCCAGCAGCCAAGATTTCAGGGGAGGGAGTGGAGATACGCAGTATTTT. This gives the protein CASSQDFRGGSGDTQYF.

This chain connects TRBV18 to TRBJ1-2; a possible D gene is TRBD1 (6 bases). Germline lookup yields CDR1 KGHSH and CDR2 LQKENI. The CDR3 runs 15 residues. Deletions cut 2 bases from V and 4 bases from J, with 14 bases between. The CDR3 protein is CASSPLPGVTYGYTF. The DNA of the CDR3 is TGTGCCAGCTCACCATTGCCAGGGGTTACCTATGGCTACACCTTC. Based on the CDR3 plus reference TRBV18 and TRBJ1-2, the full variable domain is NAGVMQNPRHLVRRRGQEARLRCSPMKGHSHVYWYRQLPEEGLKFMVYLQKENIIDESGMPKERFSAEFPKEGPSILRIQQVVRGDSAAYFCASSPLPGVTYGYTFGSGTRLTVV.

This rearrangement joins TRBV2 to TRBJ2-7; 8 bases match TRBD2. CDR3 length equals 15 residues. V gave up 7 bases and J gave up 5 bases; unmatched junction bases: 13. Germline loops: CDR1 SNHLY, CDR2 FYNNEI. In DNA form, the CDR3 reads TGTGCCAGCACCGAAAGGAGCTCCGGGAGGGACGAGCAGTACTTC. This encodes CASTERSSGRDEQYF.

Concerning this clone: Other DNA sequences in the sample encode the same CDR3. V and J are TRBV4-3 and TRBJ2-1, with 11 bases matching TRBD2. CDR1 is LGHNA and CDR2 is YSLEER in the germline V gene. The V segment lost 1 base and the J segment 7 bases; nucleotides outside the gene matches: 9. CDR3 length equals 17 residues. Here the CDR3 reads CASSQGLAGGTRNEQFF. DNA of the CDR3: TGCGCCAGCAGCCAAGGGCTAGCGGGGGGTACGAGGAATGAGCAGTTCTTC.

The rearrangement links TRBV7-3 to TRBJ2-1; 8 nucleotides align to TRBD2. The CDR3 length is 16 residues. Germline V gives CDR1 SGHTA, CDR2 FQGTGA. Trimming took 4 bases from V and 4 from J; bases not matched to a gene: 9. The CDR3 region is CASSYVSSGPYNEQFF. DNA of the CDR3: TGTGCCAGCAGCTACGTTTCTAGCGGGCCTTACAATGAGCAGTTCTTC. Complete variable domain (other parts from reference TRBV7-3 and TRBJ2-1): GAGVSQTPSNKVTEKGKYVELRCDPISGHTALYWYRQSLGQGPEFLIYFQGTGAADDSGLPNDRFFAVRPEGSVSTLKIQRTERGDSAVYLCASSYVSSGPYNEQFFGPGTRLTVL.

This chain connects TRBV19 to TRBJ2-2, with 7 bases matching TRBD1. Trimming took 5 bases from V and 4 from J; bases not matched to a gene: 7. Germline CDR1 and CDR2: LNHDA and SQIVND (reference sequence). The CDR3 extends over 15 amino acids. The CDR3 spells CASSGRTGGTGELFF. DNA of the CDR3: TGTGCCAGTAGTGGTCGGACAGGAGGCACCGGGGAGCTGTTTTTT. Using reference TRBV19 and TRBJ2-2 for the parts outside the CDR3, the full variable domain is DGGITQSPKYLFRKEGQNVTLSCEQNLNHDAMYWYRQDPGQGLRLIYYSQIVNDFQKGDIAEGYSVSREKKESFPLTVTSAQKNPTAFYLCASSGRTGGTGELFFGEGSRLTVL.

This sequence joins TRBV2 and TRBJ2-5, with TRBD2 matching over 13 bases. CDR3 length equals 20 residues. Trimming took 2 bases from V and 1 from J; bases not matched to a gene: 13. The germline V gene has CDR1 SNHLY and CDR2 FYNNEI. CDR3 nucleotide sequence: TGTGCCAGCAGTGAATGGGTCCGGACTAGCGGGGGACTCCCCCAAGAGACCCAGTACTTC. This codes for CASSEWVRTSGGLPQETQYF.

CDR3 loop: CASSERSVYNEQFF. DNA for the CDR3: TGTGCCAGCAGTGAAAGAAGCGTCTACAATGAGCAGTTCTTC. This chain connects TRBV2 to TRBJ2-1, with D unclear. Trimming cost V 2 bases and J 3 bases, with 8 bases left between them. Germline V CDR1 and CDR2: SNHLY, FYNNEI. The CDR3 spans 14 residues.